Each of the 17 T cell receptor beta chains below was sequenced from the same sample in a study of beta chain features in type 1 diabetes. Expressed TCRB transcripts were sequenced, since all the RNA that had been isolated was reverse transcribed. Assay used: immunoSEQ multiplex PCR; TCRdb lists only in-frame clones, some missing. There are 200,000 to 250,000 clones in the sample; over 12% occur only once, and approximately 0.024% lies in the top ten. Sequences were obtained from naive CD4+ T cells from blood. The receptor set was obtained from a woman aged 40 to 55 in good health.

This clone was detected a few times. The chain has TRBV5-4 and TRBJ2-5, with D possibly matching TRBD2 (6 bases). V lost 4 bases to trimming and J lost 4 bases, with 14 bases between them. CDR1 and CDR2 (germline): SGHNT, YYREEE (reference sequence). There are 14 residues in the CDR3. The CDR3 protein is CASSAPGTRETQYF. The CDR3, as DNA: TGTGCCAGCAGCGCTCCAGGGACTCGAGAGACCCAGTACTTC.

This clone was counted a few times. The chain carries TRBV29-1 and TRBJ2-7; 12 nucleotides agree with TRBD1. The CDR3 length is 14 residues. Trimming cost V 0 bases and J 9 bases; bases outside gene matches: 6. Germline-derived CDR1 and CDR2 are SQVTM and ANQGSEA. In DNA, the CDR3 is TGCAGCGTTGAAGAGGGGACAGGGGGCCGGGGGCAGTACTTC. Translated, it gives CSVEEGTGGRGQYF.

The CDR3 DNA sequence: TGTGCCAGCCGAAAAAAAGAGGAGAACACTGAAGCTTTCTTT. Residues: CASRKKEENTEAFF. The chain employs TRBV7-8 and TRBJ1-1; D is uncertain. Trimming stripped 8 bases from V and 1 base from J, with 14 bases between. Germline V lookup: CDR1 SGHVS, CDR2 FQNEAQ. The CDR3 consists of 14 residues.

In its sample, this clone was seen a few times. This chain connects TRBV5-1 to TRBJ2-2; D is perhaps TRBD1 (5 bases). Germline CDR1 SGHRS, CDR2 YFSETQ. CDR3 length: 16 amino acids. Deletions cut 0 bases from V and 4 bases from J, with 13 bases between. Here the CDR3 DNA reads TGCGCCAGCAGCTTGGGGGTCCGACAGATCACCGGGGAGCTGTTTTTT. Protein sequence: CASSLGVRQITGELFF.

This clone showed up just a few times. The CDR3 sequence: CASSYSRGRMNYEQYF. CDR3 sequence (DNA): TGTGCCAGCAGTTACTCGAGGGGGCGAATGAACTACGAGCAGTACTTC. The V call is TRBV6-5, the J call TRBJ2-7; 7 nucleotides match TRBD1. V was clipped by 0 bases and J by 3 bases; unmatched bases: 8. CDR1 MNHEY and CDR2 SVGAGI come from the germline V gene. The CDR3 length is 16 residues.

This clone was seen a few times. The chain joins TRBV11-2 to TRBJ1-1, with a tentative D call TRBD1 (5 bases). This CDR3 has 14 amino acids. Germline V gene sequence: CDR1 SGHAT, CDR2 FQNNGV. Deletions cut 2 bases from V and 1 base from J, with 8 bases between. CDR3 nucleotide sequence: TGTGCCAGCAGCTTACAGGGTTGGAACACTGAAGCTTTCTTT. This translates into CASSLQGWNTEAFF.

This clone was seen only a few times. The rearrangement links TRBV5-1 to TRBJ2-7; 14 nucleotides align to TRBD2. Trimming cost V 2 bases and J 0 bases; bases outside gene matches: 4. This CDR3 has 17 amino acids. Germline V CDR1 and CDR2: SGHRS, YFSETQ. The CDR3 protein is CASSFGLAGGLSYEQYF. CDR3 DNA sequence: TGCGCCAGCAGCTTTGGACTAGCGGGGGGACTCTCCTACGAGCAGTACTTC.

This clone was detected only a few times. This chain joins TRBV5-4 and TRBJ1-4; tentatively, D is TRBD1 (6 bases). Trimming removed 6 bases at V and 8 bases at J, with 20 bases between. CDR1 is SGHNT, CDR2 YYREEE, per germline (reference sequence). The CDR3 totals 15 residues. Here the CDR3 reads CASTRGGQGNEKLFF. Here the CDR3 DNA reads TGTGCCAGCACCCGGGGAGGGCAGGGGAACGAAAAACTGTTTTTT.

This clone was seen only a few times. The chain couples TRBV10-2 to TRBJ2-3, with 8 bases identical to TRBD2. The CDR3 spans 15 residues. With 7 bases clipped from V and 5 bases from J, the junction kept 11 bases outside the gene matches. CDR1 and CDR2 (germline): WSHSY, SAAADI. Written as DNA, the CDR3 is TGCGCCAGCATTCCAGGGGCGGGGGGAATAGATACGCAGTATTTT. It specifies CASIPGAGGIDTQYF.

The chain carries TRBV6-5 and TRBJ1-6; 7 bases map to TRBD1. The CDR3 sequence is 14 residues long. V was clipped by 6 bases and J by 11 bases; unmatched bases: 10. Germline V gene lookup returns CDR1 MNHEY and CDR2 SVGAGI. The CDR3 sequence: CASSRRQGWTPLHF. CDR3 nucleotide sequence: TGTGCCAGCAGCCGACGACAGGGTTGGACACCCCTCCACTTT.

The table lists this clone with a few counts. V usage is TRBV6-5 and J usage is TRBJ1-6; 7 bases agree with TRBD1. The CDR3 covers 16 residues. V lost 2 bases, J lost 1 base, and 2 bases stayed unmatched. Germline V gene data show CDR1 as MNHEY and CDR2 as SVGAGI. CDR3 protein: CASSYAGGSYNSPLHF. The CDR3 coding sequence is TGTGCCAGCAGTTACGCAGGGGGTTCCTATAATTCACCCCTCCACTTT.

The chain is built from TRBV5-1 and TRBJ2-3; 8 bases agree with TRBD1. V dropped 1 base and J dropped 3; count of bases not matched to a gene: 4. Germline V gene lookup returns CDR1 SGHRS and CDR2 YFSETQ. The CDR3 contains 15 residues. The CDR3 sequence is CASSLQGAHTDTQYF. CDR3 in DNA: TGCGCCAGCAGCTTGCAGGGGGCGCATACAGATACGCAGTATTTT. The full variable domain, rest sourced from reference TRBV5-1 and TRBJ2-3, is KAGVTQTPRYLIKTRGQQVTLSCSPISGHRSVSWYQQTPGQGLQFLFEYFSETQRNKGNFPGRFSGRQFSNSRSEMNVSTLELGDSALYLCASSLQGAHTDTQYFGPGTRLTVL.

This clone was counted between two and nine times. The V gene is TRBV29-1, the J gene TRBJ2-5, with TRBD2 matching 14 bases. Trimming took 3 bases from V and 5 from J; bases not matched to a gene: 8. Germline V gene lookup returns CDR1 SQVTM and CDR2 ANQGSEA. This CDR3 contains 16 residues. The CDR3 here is CSVEETSGGAGETQYF. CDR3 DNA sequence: TGCAGCGTTGAGGAGACTAGCGGGGGGGCAGGTGAGACCCAGTACTTC. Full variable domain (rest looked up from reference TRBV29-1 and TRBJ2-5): SAVISQKPSRDICQRGTSLTIQCQVDSQVTMMFWYRQQPGQSLTLIATANQGSEATYESGFVIDKFPISRPNLTFSTLTVSNMSPEDSSIYLCSVEETSGGAGETQYFGPGTRLLVL.

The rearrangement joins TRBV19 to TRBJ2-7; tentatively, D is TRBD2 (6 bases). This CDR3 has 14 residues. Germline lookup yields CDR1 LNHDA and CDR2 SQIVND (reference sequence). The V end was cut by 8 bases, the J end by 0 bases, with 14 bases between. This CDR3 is CASQSVGGSYEQYF. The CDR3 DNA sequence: TGTGCCAGTCAGAGTGTCGGGGGCTCCTACGAGCAGTACTTC.

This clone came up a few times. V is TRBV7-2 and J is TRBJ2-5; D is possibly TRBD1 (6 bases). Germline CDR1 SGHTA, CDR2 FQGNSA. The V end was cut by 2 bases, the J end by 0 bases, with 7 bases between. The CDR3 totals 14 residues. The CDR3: CASSLRGYQETQYF. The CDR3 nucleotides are TGTGCCAGCAGCTTAAGGGGGTACCAAGAGACCCAGTACTTC.

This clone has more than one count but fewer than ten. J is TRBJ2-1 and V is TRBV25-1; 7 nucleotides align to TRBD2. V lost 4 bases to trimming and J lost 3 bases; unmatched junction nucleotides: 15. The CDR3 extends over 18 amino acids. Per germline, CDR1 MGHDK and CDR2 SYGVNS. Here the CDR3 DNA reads TGTGCCAGCAGTGCAGTTACCCCGGGGAGGGGACTCTACAATGAGCAGTTCTTC. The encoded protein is CASSAVTPGRGLYNEQFF.

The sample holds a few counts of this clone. The CDR3 protein is CASSVGTGYGYTF. Here the CDR3 DNA reads TGTGCCAGCAGCGTCGGGACAGGCTATGGCTACACCTTC. This chain uses TRBV7-2 with TRBJ1-2, with 8 nucleotides matching TRBD1. This CDR3 has 13 residues. From germline, CDR1 is SGHTA and CDR2 FQGNSA. V gave up 5 bases and J gave up 4 bases; unmatched junction bases: 3.